Below, 7 T cell receptor beta chains from the same sample are listed, as sequenced in a study of CD8 T cells in ankylosing spondylitis. TCRdb recomputed calls from the 5' RACE reads with MiXCR, one row per CDR3 protein. This table holds about 140,000 distinct CDR3 sequences, roughly 8% found once. Sequenced input: synovial fluid, either unsorted or a sorted T cell fraction (not recorded which). The receptors were gathered from a male donor with ankylosing spondylitis.

The chain combines TRBV10-3 with TRBJ2-7; D perhaps matches TRBD2 (6 bases). V was pared by 6 bases and J by 3 bases, with 15 bases between. The germline gives CDR1 ENHRY, CDR2 SYGVKD. The CDR3 spans 14 residues. CDR3 DNA: TGTGCCATCAGAGGGCGGGACGGGAGCTACGAGCAGTACTTC. Protein product: CAIRGRDGSYEQYF.

The chain is built from TRBV20-1 and TRBJ2-3; D might be TRBD1 or TRBD2, each matching 6 bases. Germline CDR1 and CDR2: DFQATT and SNEGSKA (reference sequence). This CDR3 has 19 residues. Trimming stripped 6 bases from V and 2 bases from J, with 30 bases between. The CDR3 DNA reads as TGCAGTGCCGTCTCCCCTTACTTAACGGGGGCTTCTGTCACAGATACGCAGTATTTT. Translating gives CSAVSPYLTGASVTDTQYF.

The rearrangement joins TRBV11-2 to TRBJ1-2, with D unresolved. This CDR3 spans 20 amino acids. The V end lost 5 bases, the J end lost 6 bases, and 34 bases lay between the germline ends. Germline V CDR1 and CDR2: SGHAT, FQNNGV. As DNA, the CDR3 is TGTGCCAGCAGCCTTTTTGGGCTATTGGGGAACACCGTGAGAGTGAATGGCTACACCTTC. Its protein is CASSLFGLLGNTVRVNGYTF.

Only a few counts were recorded for this clonotype. The V gene is TRBV7-2, the J gene TRBJ1-1; possible D gene TRBD1, 6 bases. CDR1 and CDR2 from the germline V gene are SGHTA and FQGNSA. CDR3 size: 14 residues. V was clipped by 5 bases and J by 0 bases, with 10 bases between them. The CDR3 sequence is CASSPRTVNTEAFF. In nucleotides, the CDR3 is TGTGCCAGCAGCCCCCGGACAGTGAACACTGAAGCTTTCTTT.

This clonotype showed up many times. The chain employs TRBV7-8 and TRBJ1-1, with a possible D match to TRBD1 (6 bases). V lost 6 bases, J lost 1 base, and 30 bases lay in between. Germline V gene sequence: CDR1 SGHVS, CDR2 FQNEAQ. This CDR3 is 20 amino acids long. CDR3 loop: CASSFYQISYRDKGNTEAFF. CDR3 in DNA: TGTGCCAGCAGTTTCTACCAAATTTCCTACCGGGACAAGGGGAACACTGAAGCTTTCTTT.

This clonotype has just a few counts. The J gene is TRBJ2-7, the V gene TRBV28; no clear D gene. Germline loops: CDR1 MDHEN, CDR2 SYDVKM. This CDR3 spans 16 amino acids. V gave up 4 bases and J gave up 0 bases, with 16 bases separating them. The CDR3 loop is CASSSPFGQISYEQYF. CDR3 in DNA: TGTGCCAGCAGTTCCCCTTTCGGGCAGATCTCCTACGAGCAGTACTTC.

This clonotype was found many times. The chain employs TRBV5-1 and TRBJ2-1, with 7 bases fitting TRBD2. Germline CDR1 and CDR2: SGHRS and YFSETQ. This CDR3 has 15 amino acids. Trimming at V came to 6 bases and at J to 6 bases, leaving 12 bases not matched to a gene. The CDR3 region is CASTSRGSGINEQFF. The CDR3 DNA reads TGCGCCAGCACGAGCCGGGGGAGCGGGATCAATGAGCAGTTCTTC.